This TCR beta chain was observed in a study of OX40 agonist ivuxolimab in advanced cancers. Whole-study context: One hepatocellular carcinoma and a couple of cutaneous melanoma patients partially responded.

Using immunoSEQ multiplex PCR, the repertoire was profiled, and TCRdb retains in-frame clones only, with some absent. The table lists about 69,000 clones, more than 70% of them singletons. The V segment lost 8 bases and the J segment 0 bases; nucleotides outside the gene matches: 7. This CDR3 has 14 residues. Looked up from germline, CDR1 is SGHAT and CDR2 is FQNNGV. Sequences were derived from CD4+ or CD8+ T cells sorted from blood, sampled in a trial of the OX40 agonist ivuxolimab. This TCR came from an adult with an advanced solid tumor such as melanoma, head and neck, liver or kidney cancer. This sequence joins TRBV11-2 and TRBJ2-7; 7 positions agree with TRBD2. The CDR3 here is CASGSGTRSYEQYF. As DNA, the CDR3 is TGTGCCAGCGGAAGCGGGACCCGCTCCTACGAGCAGTACTTC. Complete variable domain (other parts from reference TRBV11-2 and TRBJ2-7): EAGVAQSPRYKIIEKRQSVAFWCNPISGHATLYWYQQILGQGPKLLIQFQNNGVVDDSQLPKDRFSAERLKGVDSTLKIQPAKLEDSAVYLCASGSGTRSYEQYFGPGTRLTVT.